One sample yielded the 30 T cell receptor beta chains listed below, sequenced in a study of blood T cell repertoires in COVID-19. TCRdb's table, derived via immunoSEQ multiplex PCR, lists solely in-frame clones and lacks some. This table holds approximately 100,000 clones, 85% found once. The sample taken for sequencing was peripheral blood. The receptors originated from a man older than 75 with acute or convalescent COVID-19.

The CDR3 sequence is CASSYGTGAYEQYF. The CDR3 DNA is TGTGCCAGCAGTTACGGGACAGGAGCCTACGAGCAGTACTTC. The chain uses TRBV6-2 or TRBV6-3 and TRBJ2-7; 8 bases map to TRBD1. V gave up 2 bases and J gave up 2 bases; unmatched junction bases: 2. Germline CDR1 reads MNHEY; CDR2 reads SVGEGT. The CDR3 extends over 14 amino acids.

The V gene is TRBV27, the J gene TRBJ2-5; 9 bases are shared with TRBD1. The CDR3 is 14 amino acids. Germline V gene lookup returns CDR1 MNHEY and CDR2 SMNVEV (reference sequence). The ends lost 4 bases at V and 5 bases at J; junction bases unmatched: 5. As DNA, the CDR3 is TGTGCCAGCAGTTACAGGGGGCGCGGGGAGACCCAGTACTTC. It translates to CASSYRGRGETQYF.

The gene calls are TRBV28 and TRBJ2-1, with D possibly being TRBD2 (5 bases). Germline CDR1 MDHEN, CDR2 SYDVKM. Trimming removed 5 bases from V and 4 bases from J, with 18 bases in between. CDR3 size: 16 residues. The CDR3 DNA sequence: TGTGCCAGCAGTGGGCGCTGGGGTAGCGTATACAATGAGCAGTTCTTC. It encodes CASSGRWGSVYNEQFF.

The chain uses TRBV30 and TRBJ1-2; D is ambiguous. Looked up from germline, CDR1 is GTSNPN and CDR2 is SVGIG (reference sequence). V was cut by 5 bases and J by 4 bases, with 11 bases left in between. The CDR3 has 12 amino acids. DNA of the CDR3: TGTGCCTGGTGTGAACTAGGCTATGGCTACACCTTC. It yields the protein CAWCELGYGYTF.

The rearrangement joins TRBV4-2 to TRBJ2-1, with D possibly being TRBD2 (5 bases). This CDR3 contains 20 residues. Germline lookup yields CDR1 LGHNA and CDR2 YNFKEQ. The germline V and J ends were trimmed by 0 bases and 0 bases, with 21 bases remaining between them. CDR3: CASSQDQGTGDSYSYNEQFF. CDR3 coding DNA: TGTGCCAGCAGCCAAGATCAAGGCACCGGGGATTCCTACTCCTACAATGAGCAGTTCTTC.

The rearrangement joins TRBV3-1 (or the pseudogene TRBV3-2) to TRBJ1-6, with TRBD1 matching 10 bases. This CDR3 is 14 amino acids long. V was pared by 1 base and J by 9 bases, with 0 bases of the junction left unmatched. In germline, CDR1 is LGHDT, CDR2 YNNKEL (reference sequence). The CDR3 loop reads CASSQGTGGSPLHF. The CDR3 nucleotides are TGTGCCAGCAGCCAAGGGACAGGGGGTTCACCCCTCCACTTT.

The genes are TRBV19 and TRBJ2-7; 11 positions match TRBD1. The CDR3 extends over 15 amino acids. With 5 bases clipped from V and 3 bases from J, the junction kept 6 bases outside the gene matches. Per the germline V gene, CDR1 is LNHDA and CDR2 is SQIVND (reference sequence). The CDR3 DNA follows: TGTGCCAGTAGTCCCCGGACAGGGGGCGTCTACGAGCAGTACTTC. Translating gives CASSPRTGGVYEQYF.

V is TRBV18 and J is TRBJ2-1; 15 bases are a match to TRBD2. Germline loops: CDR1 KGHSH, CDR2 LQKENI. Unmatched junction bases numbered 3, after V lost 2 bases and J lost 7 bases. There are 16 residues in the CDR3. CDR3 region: CASSPTGTSGRNEQFF. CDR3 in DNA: TGTGCCAGCTCACCAACCGGGACTAGCGGGAGGAATGAGCAGTTCTTC.

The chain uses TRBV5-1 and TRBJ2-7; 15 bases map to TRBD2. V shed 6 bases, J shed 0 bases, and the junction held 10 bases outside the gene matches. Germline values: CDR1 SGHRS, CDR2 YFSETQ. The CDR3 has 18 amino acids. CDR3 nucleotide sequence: TGCGCCAGCAAAACCGGGACTAGCGGGAGGTTGCGCTCCTACGAGCAGTACTTC. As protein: CASKTGTSGRLRSYEQYF.

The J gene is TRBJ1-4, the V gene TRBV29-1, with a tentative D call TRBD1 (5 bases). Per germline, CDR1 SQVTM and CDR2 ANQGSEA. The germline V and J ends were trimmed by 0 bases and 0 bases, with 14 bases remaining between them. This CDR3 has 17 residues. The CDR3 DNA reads TGCAGCGTTGAAGATCCCGGGGGTCCAGCAACTAATGAAAAACTGTTTTTT. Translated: CSVEDPGGPATNEKLFF.

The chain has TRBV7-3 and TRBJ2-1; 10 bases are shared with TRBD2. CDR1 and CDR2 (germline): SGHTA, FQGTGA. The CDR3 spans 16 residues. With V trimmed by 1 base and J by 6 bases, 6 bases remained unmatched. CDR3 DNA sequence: TGTGCCAGCAGCTTAAGAGTAGCGGGAGGTCCCAATGAGCAGTTCTTC. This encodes CASSLRVAGGPNEQFF.

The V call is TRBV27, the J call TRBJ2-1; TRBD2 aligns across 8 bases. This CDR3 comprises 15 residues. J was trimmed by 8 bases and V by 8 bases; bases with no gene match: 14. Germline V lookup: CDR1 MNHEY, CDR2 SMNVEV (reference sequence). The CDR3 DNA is TGTGCCAGCTCACGCACGAAAAGCGGGAGAGATGAGCAGTTCTTC. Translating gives CASSRTKSGRDEQFF.

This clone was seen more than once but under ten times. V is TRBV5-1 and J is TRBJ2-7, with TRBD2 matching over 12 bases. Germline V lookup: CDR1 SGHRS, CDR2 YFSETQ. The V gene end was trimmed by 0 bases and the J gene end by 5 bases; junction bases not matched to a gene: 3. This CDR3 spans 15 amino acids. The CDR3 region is CASSLETSGSHEQYF. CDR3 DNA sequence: TGCGCCAGCAGCTTGGAGACTAGCGGGAGCCACGAGCAGTACTTC.

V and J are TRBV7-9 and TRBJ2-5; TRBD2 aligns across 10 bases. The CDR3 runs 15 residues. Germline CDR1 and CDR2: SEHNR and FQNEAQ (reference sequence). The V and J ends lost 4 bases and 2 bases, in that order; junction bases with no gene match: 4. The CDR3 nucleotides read TGTGCCAGCAGCTCCCAAGCGGGAGGGCAAGAGACCCAGTACTTC. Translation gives CASSSQAGGQETQYF.

The CDR3 protein is CASSLVTAGYTF. CDR3 DNA sequence: TGTGCCAGCAGTTTAGTGACAGCTGGCTACACCTTC. The chain combines TRBV12-3 or TRBV12-4 with TRBJ1-2; D may be TRBD1 (5 bases). The CDR3 runs 12 residues. V was trimmed by 1 base and J by 7 bases, leaving 7 bases between them.

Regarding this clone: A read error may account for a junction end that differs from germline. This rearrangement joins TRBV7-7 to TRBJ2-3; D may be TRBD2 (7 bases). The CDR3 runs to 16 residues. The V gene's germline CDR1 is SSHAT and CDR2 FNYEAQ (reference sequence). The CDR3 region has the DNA TGTGCTAGCAGCTCGGGGGGCCATACTAGCACAGATACGCAGTATTTT. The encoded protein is CASSSGGHTSTDTQYF. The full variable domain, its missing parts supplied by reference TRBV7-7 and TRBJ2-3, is GAGVSQSPRYKVTKRGQDVTLRCDPISSHATLYWYQQALGQGPEFLTYFNYEAQPDKSGLPSDRFSAERPEGSISTLTIQRTEQRDSAMYRCASSSGGHTSTDTQYFGPGTRLTVL.

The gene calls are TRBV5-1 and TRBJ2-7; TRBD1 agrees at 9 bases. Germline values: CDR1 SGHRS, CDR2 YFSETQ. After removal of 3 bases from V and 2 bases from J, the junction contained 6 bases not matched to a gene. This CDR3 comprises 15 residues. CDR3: CASSSGTGFTYEQYF. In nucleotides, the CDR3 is TGCGCCAGCAGCTCCGGGACAGGGTTTACCTACGAGCAGTACTTC.

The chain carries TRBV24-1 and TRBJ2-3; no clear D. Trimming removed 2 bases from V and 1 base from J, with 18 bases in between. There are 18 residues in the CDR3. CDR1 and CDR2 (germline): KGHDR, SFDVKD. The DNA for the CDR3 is TGTGCCACCAGTGATTCCCAACTGCGCGTTTCGGGCACAGATACGCAGTATTTT. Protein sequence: CATSDSQLRVSGTDTQYF.

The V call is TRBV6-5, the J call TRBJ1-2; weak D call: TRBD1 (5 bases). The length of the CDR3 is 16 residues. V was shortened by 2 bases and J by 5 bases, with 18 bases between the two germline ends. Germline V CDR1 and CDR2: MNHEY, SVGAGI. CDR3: CASSYDFPGGGYGYTF. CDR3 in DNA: TGTGCCAGCAGTTACGACTTTCCTGGGGGGGGTTATGGCTACACCTTC.

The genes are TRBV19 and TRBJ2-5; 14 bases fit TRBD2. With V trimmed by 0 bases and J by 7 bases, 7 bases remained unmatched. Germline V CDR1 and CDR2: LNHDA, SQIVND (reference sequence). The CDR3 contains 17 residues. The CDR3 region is CASSIDGTSGSAGTQYF. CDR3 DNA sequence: TGTGCCAGTAGTATAGACGGGACTAGCGGGAGCGCCGGGACCCAGTACTTC.

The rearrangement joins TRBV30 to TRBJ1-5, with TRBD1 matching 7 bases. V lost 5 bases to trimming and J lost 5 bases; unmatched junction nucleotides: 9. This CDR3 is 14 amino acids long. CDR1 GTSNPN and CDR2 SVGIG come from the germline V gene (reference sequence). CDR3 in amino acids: CAWGKGARDQPQHF. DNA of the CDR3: TGTGCCTGGGGCAAGGGGGCTCGGGATCAGCCCCAGCATTTT.

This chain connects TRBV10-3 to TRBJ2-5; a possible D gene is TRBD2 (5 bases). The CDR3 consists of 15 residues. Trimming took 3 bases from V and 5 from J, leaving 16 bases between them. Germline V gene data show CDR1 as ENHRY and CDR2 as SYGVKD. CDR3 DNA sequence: TGTGCCATCAGTGAAACGTCCGAGGGTGGCGAGACCCAGTACTTC. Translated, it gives CAISETSEGGETQYF.

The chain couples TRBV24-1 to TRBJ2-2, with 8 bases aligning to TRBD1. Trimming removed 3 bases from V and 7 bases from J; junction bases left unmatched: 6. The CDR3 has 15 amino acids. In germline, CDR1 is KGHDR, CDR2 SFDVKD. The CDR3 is CATSDPGQGVGELFF. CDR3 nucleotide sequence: TGTGCCACCAGTGATCCCGGACAGGGCGTCGGGGAGCTGTTTTTT.

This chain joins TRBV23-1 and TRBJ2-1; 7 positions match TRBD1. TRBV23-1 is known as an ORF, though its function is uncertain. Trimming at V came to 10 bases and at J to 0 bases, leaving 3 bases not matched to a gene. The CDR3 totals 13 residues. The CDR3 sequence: CATTGLSYNEQFF. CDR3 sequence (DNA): TGCGCCACGACAGGGCTCTCCTACAATGAGCAGTTCTTC.

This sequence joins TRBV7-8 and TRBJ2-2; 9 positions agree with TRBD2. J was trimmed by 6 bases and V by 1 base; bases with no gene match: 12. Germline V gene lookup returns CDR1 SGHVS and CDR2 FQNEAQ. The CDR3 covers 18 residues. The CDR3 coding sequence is TGTGCCAGCAGCTTAGGGGGCGGAATAGCGGGAGTATCCGGGGAGCTGTTTTTT. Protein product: CASSLGGGIAGVSGELFF.

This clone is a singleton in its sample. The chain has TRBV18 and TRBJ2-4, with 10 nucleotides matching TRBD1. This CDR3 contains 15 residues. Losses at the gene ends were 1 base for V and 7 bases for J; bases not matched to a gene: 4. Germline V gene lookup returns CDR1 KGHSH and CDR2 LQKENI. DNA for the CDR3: TGTGCCAGCTCACCACAGACAGGGGGCTCGAACATTCAGTACTTC. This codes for CASSPQTGGSNIQYF.

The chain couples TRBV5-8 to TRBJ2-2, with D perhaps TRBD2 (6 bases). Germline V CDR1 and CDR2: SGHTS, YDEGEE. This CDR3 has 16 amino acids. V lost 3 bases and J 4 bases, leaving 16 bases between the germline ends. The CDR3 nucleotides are TGTGCCAGCAGCTGGGGGGTCTGGGGGAGCACCGGGGAGCTGTTTTTT. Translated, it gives CASSWGVWGSTGELFF.

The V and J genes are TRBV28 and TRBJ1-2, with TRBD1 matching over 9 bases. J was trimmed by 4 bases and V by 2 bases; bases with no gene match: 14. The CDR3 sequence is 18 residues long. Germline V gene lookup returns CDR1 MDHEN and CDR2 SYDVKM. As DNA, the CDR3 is TGTGCCAGCAGTTTACGGCCGACAGGGGGTCTTAGGGTCTATGGCTACACCTTC. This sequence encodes CASSLRPTGGLRVYGYTF.

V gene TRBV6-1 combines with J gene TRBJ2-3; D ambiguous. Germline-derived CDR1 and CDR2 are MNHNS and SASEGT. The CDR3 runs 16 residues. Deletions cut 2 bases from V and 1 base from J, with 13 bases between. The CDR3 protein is CASSELAVPGTDTQYF. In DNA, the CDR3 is TGTGCCAGCAGTGAATTGGCGGTCCCGGGCACAGATACGCAGTATTTT.

This CDR3 reads CASSLAARNEQFF. In DNA, the CDR3 is TGCGCCAGCAGCTTGGCCGCGCGGAATGAGCAGTTCTTC. V gene TRBV5-1 combines with J gene TRBJ2-1; D not resolved. V was shortened by 0 bases and J by 7 bases, with 8 bases between the two germline ends. Germline values: CDR1 SGHRS, CDR2 YFSETQ. The CDR3 loop spans 13 amino acids.